The rows below give T cell receptor beta chains drawn from one sample of a study of T cell responses to AZD1222 COVID-19 vaccine. The method was immunoSEQ multiplex PCR; TCRdb's version includes in-frame clones alone and lacks a portion of them. This table holds around 100,000 clones, around 87% found once. Sample: peripheral blood, taken on day 0 of MenACWY control vaccination. The receptors come from an adult in good health. CDR3s include the opening cysteine and the closing phenylalanine or tryptophan. A D gene is named only where the DNA matches it firmly. A row's size may be missing; if present it is once, few, many or a size class.

J | V | size | D | DNA | CDR3
TRBJ1-2 | TRBV7-8 | NA | NA | TGTGCCAGCAGCTTACAGGGCCGGTATGGCTACACCTTC | CASSLQGRYGYTF
TRBJ1-1 | TRBV5-1 | NA | NA | TGCGCCAGCAGCTGGAGAGGGGGAAACACTGAAGCTTTCTTT | CASSWRGGNTEAFF
TRBJ1-1 | TRBV21-1 | NA | NA | TGTGCCAGCAGCAAACGAGACAGGGGGCGTAGGGTCACTGAAGCTTTCTTT | CASSKRDRGRRVTEAFF
TRBJ2-7 | TRBV18 | NA | NA | TGTGCCAGCTCACCGGACAGCTACGAGCAGTACTTC | CASSPDSYEQYF
TRBJ1-6 | TRBV6-1 | NA | NA | TGTGCCAGCAGTGAGTTGGGTCTCGATAATTCACCCCTCCACTTT | CASSELGLDNSPLHF
TRBJ2-7 | TRBV7-2 | NA | TRBD1 | TGTGCCAGCAGCTTAGCGTATAGTAGGACAGGGCGCCCCTACGAGCAGTACTTC | CASSLAYSRTGRPYEQYF
TRBJ1-6 | TRBV28 | NA | NA | TGTGCCAGCATGGTGGGCGGCCCCTATAATTCACCCCTCCACTTT | CASMVGGPYNSPLHF
TRBJ2-7 | TRBV4-1 | NA | TRBD1 | TGCGCCAGCAGCCAAGACCAGGGGGCGGCTCTATTCAAGCAGTACTTC | CASSQDQGAALFKQYF
TRBJ2-1 | TRBV6-5 | NA | TRBD1 | TGTGCCAGCAGTTTTCGACAGGGACCCTACAATGAGCAGTTCTTC | CASSFRQGPYNEQFF
TRBJ1-1 | TRBV5-1 | NA | TRBD1 | TGCGCCAGCTCTCCGGGACAGGGCACTGAAGCTTTCTTT | CASSPGQGTEAFF
TRBJ1-1 | TRBV25-1 | once | NA | TGTGCCAGCAGTGAATTAACAGGTAATGAAGCTTTCTTT | CASSELTGNEAFF
TRBJ2-2 | TRBV27 | NA | TRBD2 | TGTGCCAGCAGTTCAGACCCCGGGAGGCTGAACACCGGGGAGCTGTTTTTT | CASSSDPGRLNTGELFF
TRBJ2-3 | TRBV5-1 | NA | NA | TGCGCCAGCAGCTTATCTCTGGGAAATACGCAGTATTTT | CASSLSLGNTQYF
TRBJ2-7 | TRBV30 | NA | TRBD1 | TGTGCCTGGAGTGGTGGGACAGTAACCTACGAGCAGTACTTC | CAWSGGTVTYEQYF
TRBJ1-2 | TRBV28 | NA | TRBD1 | TGTGCCAGCAGAGTAACAGGGGAAGGGTATGGCTACACCTTC | CASRVTGEGYGYTF
TRBJ2-2 | TRBV11-2 | NA | NA | TGTGCCAGCAGCCCGGGGGTAGACACCGGGGAGCTGTTTTTT | CASSPGVDTGELFF
TRBJ2-3 | TRBV28 | NA | NA | TGTGCCAGCGCAGGAGCGGACGACTTCACAGATACGCAGTATTTT | CASAGADDFTDTQYF
TRBJ2-2 | TRBV10-3 | few | NA | TGTGCCATCACCTCCCTAGGGCAGGGAGGTGGCGGGGAGCTGTTTTTT | CAITSLGQGGGGELFF
TRBJ2-1 | TRBV2 | NA | NA | TGTGCCAGCCTCCGGGACGACCCGTACAATGAGCAGTTCTTC | CASLRDDPYNEQFF
TRBJ2-5 | TRBV7-2 | NA | NA | TGTGCCAGCAGCTTAGATCAGCGGGTGGAAACCCAGTACTTC | CASSLDQRVETQYF
TRBJ1-1 | TRBV21-1 | NA | NA | TGTGCCAGCAGCAAAGTCCTAGGGGCTGAAGCTTTCTTT | CASSKVLGAEAFF
TRBJ2-2 | TRBV19 | NA | TRBD2 | TGTGCCAGTTCCAACGTGGGACTAGCTGGCCCAATGTCCACCGGGGAGCTGTTTTTT | CASSNVGLAGPMSTGELFF
TRBJ2-1 | TRBV7-6 | NA | NA | TGTGCCAGCAGCTTTGGGCCAGGGCTCTACAATGAGCAGTTCTTC | CASSFGPGLYNEQFF
TRBJ2-2 | TRBV6-5 | NA | NA | TGTGCCAGCACCCAATGGGGGGGCCGCGCCGGGGAGCTGTTTTTT | CASTQWGGRAGELFF
TRBJ1-5 | TRBV5-6 | once | NA | TGTGCCAGCAGCTTGGCCGGCACGGGCAATCAGCCCCAGCATTTT | CASSLAGTGNQPQHF
TRBJ2-5 | TRBV7-2 | NA | TRBD1 | TGTGCCAGCAGCTTAGGGGACAGGCTCCGAGAGACCCAGTACTTC | CASSLGDRLRETQYF
TRBJ2-1 | TRBV2 | few | TRBD2 | TGTGCCAGCAGCGCTAGCGGGAGGCCCTACAATGAGCAGTTCTTC | CASSASGRPYNEQFF
TRBJ2-1 | TRBV5-1 | NA | TRBD2 | TGCGCCAGCAGCGCTGCGGGGGACTCCTACAATGAGCAGTTCTTC | CASSAAGDSYNEQFF
TRBJ1-1 | TRBV12-3/TRBV12-4 | NA | NA | TGTGCCAGCAGTTTAAAGGGGAACACTGAAGCTTTCTTT | CASSLKGNTEAFF
TRBJ2-3 | TRBV3-1/TRBV3-2 | once | NA | TGTGCCAGCAGCCAAGATCCGGGAAACACAGATACGCAGTATTTT | CASSQDPGNTDTQYF
TRBJ1-4 | TRBV7-3 | NA | NA | TGTGCCAGCAGCGCCCAGGCAGGGCTTAATGAAAAACTGTTTTTT | CASSAQAGLNEKLFF
TRBJ2-3 | TRBV7-9 | NA | NA | TGTGCCAGCAGCTTAGGACGGGCGGGTACCACTAGCACAGATACGCAGTATTTT | CASSLGRAGTTSTDTQYF
TRBJ2-3 | TRBV29-1 | NA | NA | TGCAGCGTTGACCAGGAGGTCGGCACAGATACGCAGTATTTT | CSVDQEVGTDTQYF
TRBJ1-1 | TRBV6-5 | NA | TRBD1 | TGTGCCAGCATTAGAAAGGGGGCCGGCGCTGAAGCTTTCTTT | CASIRKGAGAEAFF
TRBJ2-7 | TRBV29-1 | NA | NA | TGCAGCGTTGAAAGGGAAAGGGGTTACGAGCAGTACTTC | CSVERERGYEQYF
TRBJ2-1 | TRBV7-9 | few | TRBD2 | TGTGCCAGCAGCTTCGGGACTAGTGTCCCCAATGAGCAGTTCTTC | CASSFGTSVPNEQFF
TRBJ2-6 | TRBV9 | NA | NA | TGTGCCAGCAGGCCCTCGGGGGACTCTGGGGCCAACGTCCTGACTTTC | CASRPSGDSGANVLTF
TRBJ2-7 | TRBV7-2 | NA | NA | TGTGCCAGCAGCTTGACGCGGACCCTTACGAAGGAGGACGAGCAGTACTTC | CASSLTRTLTKEDEQYF
TRBJ1-1 | TRBV9 | NA | NA | TGTGCCAGCAGCGGCACCGGGACAAGGGGAACTGAAGCTTTCTTT | CASSGTGTRGTEAFF
TRBJ1-2 | TRBV19 | NA | TRBD1 | TGTGCCAGTACTTTTTCTCGACAGGGGCCATATGGCTACACCTTC | CASTFSRQGPYGYTF
TRBJ2-7 | TRBV28 | NA | NA | TGTGCCAGCAGTTTACCCGGACTTTACGAGCAGTACTTC | CASSLPGLYEQYF
TRBJ2-1 | TRBV5-6 | NA | NA | TGTGCCAGCAGCTTCGGGCAGGGTGTTATCGATGAGCAGTTCTTC | CASSFGQGVIDEQFF
TRBJ1-3 | TRBV7-2 | NA | NA | TGTGCCAGCAGCTTAGCGCAGGGCTCTGGAAACACCATATATTTT | CASSLAQGSGNTIYF
TRBJ1-1 | TRBV2 | NA | NA | TGTGCCAGCAGTCCAGGACAGATAGCTGAAGCTTTCTTT | CASSPGQIAEAFF
TRBJ1-2 | TRBV5-4 | NA | TRBD1 | TGTGCCAGCAGCTTGCAGGGGGCTTGGGGCTACACCTTC | CASSLQGAWGYTF
TRBJ2-6 | TRBV9 | NA | NA | TGTGCCAGCAGCGTAGGGGGACCAACCTCTGGGGCCAACGTCCTGACTTTC | CASSVGGPTSGANVLTF
TRBJ1-3 | TRBV3-1/TRBV3-2 | NA | TRBD1 | TGTGCCAGCAGCCCGACAGGGGTAGGAAACACCATATATTTT | CASSPTGVGNTIYF
TRBJ2-6 | TRBV27 | few | NA | TGTGCCAGGCTACGGGGGAAGGACGGGAAAAGCTCTGGGGCCAACGTCCTGACTTTC | CARLRGKDGKSSGANVLTF
TRBJ1-1 | TRBV6-5 | NA | NA | TGTGCCAGCAGTTACTTCCGACGGAACACTGAAGCTTTCTTT | CASSYFRRNTEAFF